Listed below are T cell receptor beta chains from one sample, sequenced in a study of regulatory T cells in long-lasting Graves disease. Each CDR3 protein gets one entry after TCRdb re-called the multiplex PCR reads with MiXCR. The table shows over 450,000 distinct CDR3 sequences, with around 12% occurring only once. The same data also went into a second study, on T cells in Graves' hyperthyroidism and ophthalmopathy.

Here the sequenced sample was peripheral blood mononuclear cells (PBMCs), taken at new diagnosis, from a patient treated with antithyroid drugs. These receptors came from a woman aged 25 to 39 with Graves disease. The CDR3 runs from the conserved cysteine through the conserved F or W. D genes are given only for firm matches. Size is stated for part of the rows, as once, few or many counts, or as a class when the clone is expanded.

J,D,V,size,CDR3,DNA
TRBJ2-2,.,TRBV15,many,CATSRLDRITGELFF,TGTGCCACCAGCAGATTAGACAGAATCACCGGGGAGCTGTTTTTT
TRBJ1-2,TRBD1,TRBV9,many,CASSARDRERIYGYTF,TGTGCCAGCAGCGCCCGGGACAGGGAAAGGATCTATGGCTACACCTTC
TRBJ1-2,.,TRBV28,many,CASSFPARGYGYTF,TGTGCCAGCAGTTTTCCAGCTCGGGGCTATGGCTACACCTTC
TRBJ2-3,TRBD2,TRBV2,.,CASSVTSGIDTQYF,TGTGCCAGCAGTGTAACTAGCGGGATTGATACGCAGTATTTT
TRBJ2-4,TRBD2,TRBV25-1,many,CASSESGGLAGGPVAKNIQYF,TGTGCCAGCAGTGAATCCGGAGGGCTAGCGGGAGGGCCGGTGGCCAAAAACATTCAGTACTTC
TRBJ2-1,.,TRBV11-2,.,CASSLFAGRGGEQFF,TGTGCCAGCAGCTTATTCGCCGGGAGAGGAGGTGAGCAGTTCTTC
TRBJ1-5,TRBD1,TRBV12-3/TRBV12-4,.,CASSQRTGGASGQPQHF,TGTGCCAGCAGCCAAAGGACAGGGGGCGCATCGGGTCAGCCCCAGCATTTT
TRBJ2-1,TRBD2,TRBV11-2,.,CASSPTAGAEFF,TGTGCCAGCAGCCCAACCGCGGGAGCGGAGTTCTTC
TRBJ2-7,.,TRBV11-3,few,CASSLRGVGPYEQYF,TGTGCCAGCAGCTTAAGGGGGGTTGGGCCCTACGAGCAGTACTTC
TRBJ2-1,.,TRBV12-3/TRBV12-4,many,CASTLKSSYNEQFF,TGTGCCAGCACCCTCAAAAGCTCCTACAATGAGCAGTTCTTC
TRBJ2-7,TRBD2,TRBV7-9,few,CASSLGSSGLAGYEQYF,TGTGCCAGCAGCTTAGGGTCCTCGGGACTAGCGGGATACGAGCAGTACTTC
TRBJ2-3,TRBD2,TRBV2,many,CASSGTSGSWRDTQYF,TGTGCCAGCAGTGGGACTAGCGGGAGTTGGAGAGATACGCAGTATTTT
TRBJ2-1,.,TRBV13,many,CASSARGSYNEQFF,TGTGCCAGCAGCGCGAGAGGATCCTACAATGAGCAGTTCTTC
TRBJ2-1,.,TRBV7-8,few,CASSFSWSYNEQFF,TGTGCCAGCAGCTTCTCTTGGTCGTACAATGAGCAGTTCTTC
TRBJ1-4,.,TRBV3-1,many,CASSQRQGEKLFF,TGTGCCAGCAGCCAACGCCAGGGGGAAAAACTGTTTTTT
TRBJ2-1,.,TRBV20-1,many,CSVEGFVNEQFF,TGCAGTGTGGAGGGTTTCGTTAATGAGCAGTTCTTC
TRBJ2-3,.,TRBV2,many,CASKPAADTQYF,TGTGCCAGCAAGCCAGCCGCAGATACGCAGTATTTT